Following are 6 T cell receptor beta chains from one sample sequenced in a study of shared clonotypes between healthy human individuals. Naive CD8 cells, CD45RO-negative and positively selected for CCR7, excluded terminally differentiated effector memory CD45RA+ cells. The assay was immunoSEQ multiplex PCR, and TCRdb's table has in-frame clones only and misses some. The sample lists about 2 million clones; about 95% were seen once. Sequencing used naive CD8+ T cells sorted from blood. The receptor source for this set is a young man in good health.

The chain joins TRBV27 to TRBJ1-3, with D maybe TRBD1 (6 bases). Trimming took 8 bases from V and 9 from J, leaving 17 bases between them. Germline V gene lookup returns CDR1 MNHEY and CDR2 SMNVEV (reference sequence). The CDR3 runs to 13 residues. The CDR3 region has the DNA TGTGCCAGCTCTTTGGGGGGCGGGAGCACCATATATTTT. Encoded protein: CASSLGGGSTIYF.

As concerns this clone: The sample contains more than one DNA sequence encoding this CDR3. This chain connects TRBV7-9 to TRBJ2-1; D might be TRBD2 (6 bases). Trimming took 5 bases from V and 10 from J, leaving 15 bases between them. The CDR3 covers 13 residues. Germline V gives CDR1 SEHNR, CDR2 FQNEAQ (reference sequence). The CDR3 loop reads CASSPNSGGEQFF. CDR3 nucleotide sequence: TGTGCCAGCAGCCCCAATAGCGGAGGGGAGCAGTTCTTC. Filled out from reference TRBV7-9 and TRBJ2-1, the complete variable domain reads DTGVSQNPRHKITKRGQNVTFRCDPISEHNRLYWYRQTLGQGPEFLTYFQNEAQLEKSRLLSDRFSAERPKGSFSTLEIQRTEQGDSAMYLCASSPNSGGEQFFGPGTRLTVL.

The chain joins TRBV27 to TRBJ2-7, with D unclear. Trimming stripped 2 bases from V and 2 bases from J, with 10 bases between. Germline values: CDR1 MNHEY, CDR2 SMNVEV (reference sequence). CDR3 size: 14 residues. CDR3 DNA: TGTGCCAGCAGTTTAGGGTCTTCGGCCTACGAGCAGTACTTC. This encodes CASSLGSSAYEQYF.

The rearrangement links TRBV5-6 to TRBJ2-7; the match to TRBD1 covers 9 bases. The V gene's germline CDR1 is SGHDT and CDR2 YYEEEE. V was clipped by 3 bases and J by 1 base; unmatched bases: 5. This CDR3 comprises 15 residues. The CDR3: CASSSSGTGSYEQYF. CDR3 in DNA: TGTGCCAGCAGCTCATCCGGGACAGGGTCCTACGAGCAGTACTTC.

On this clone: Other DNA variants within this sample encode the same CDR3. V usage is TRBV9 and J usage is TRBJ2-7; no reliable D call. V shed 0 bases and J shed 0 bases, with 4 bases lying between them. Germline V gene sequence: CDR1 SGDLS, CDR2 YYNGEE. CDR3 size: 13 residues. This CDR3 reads CASSVGNSYEQYF. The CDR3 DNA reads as TGTGCCAGCAGCGTAGGTAACTCCTACGAGCAGTACTTC. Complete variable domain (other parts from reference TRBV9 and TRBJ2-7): DSGVTQTPKHLITATGQRVTLRCSPRSGDLSVYWYQQSLDQGLQFLIQYYNGEERAKGNILERFSAQQFPDLHSELNLSSLELGDSALYFCASSVGNSYEQYFGPGTRLTVT.

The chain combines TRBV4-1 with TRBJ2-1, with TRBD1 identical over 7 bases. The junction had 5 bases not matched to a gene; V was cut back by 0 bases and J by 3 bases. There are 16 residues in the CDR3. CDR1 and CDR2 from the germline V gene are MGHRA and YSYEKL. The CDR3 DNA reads TGCGCCAGCAGCCAAGAAGAAGGGACAGACTACAATGAGCAGTTCTTC. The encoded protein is CASSQEEGTDYNEQFF.